The 9 T cell receptor beta chains reported below all come from one sample, sequenced in a study. TCRdb processed the 5' RACE reads anew with MiXCR; each CDR3 protein has one entry. The repertoire holds 6,000 or so distinct CDR3 sequences, with approximately 62% as singletons. Sample: memory CD4+ T cells sorted from a lymph node. Stated subset: memory CD4+ T cells, CD4+CD45RO+CD25-. These receptors were taken from a female donor with breast cancer.

As concerns this clonotype: The junction shows a germline mismatch at one end, possibly a read error. V gene TRBV10-3 combines with J gene TRBJ2-2, with a possible D match to TRBD2 (5 bases). Germline-derived CDR1 and CDR2 are ENHRY and SYGVKD. The CDR3 length is 18 residues. CDR3 protein: CAISENWQIMMNTGEPFF. Written as DNA, the CDR3 is TGTGCCATCAGTGAAAACTGGCAGATAATGATGAACACCGGGGAGCCGTTTTTT.

The V gene is TRBV7-9, the J gene TRBJ2-5, with D maybe TRBD2 (6 bases). There are 13 residues in the CDR3. V lost 5 bases, J lost 5 bases, and 12 bases lay in between. The V gene's germline CDR1 is SEHNR and CDR2 FQNEAQ (reference sequence). DNA for the CDR3: TGTGCCAGCAGCCGGGGGTTAGCGGAGACCCAGTACTTC. Protein sequence: CASSRGLAETQYF.

The V gene is TRBV7-6, the J gene TRBJ2-3; tentatively, D is TRBD2 (6 bases). This CDR3 is built from 15 residues. With 2 bases removed from V and 5 bases from J, the gap between germline ends came to 14 bases. The germline CDR1 and CDR2 sequences are SGHVS and FNYEAQ. CDR3 nucleotide sequence: TGTGCCAGCAGCTTACGGGACTCCCTTCAAGATACGCAGTATTTT. This sequence encodes CASSLRDSLQDTQYF.

This clonotype was seen more than once but under ten times. The rearrangement joins TRBV29-1 to TRBJ2-1; 9 bases map to TRBD1. The germline V gene encodes CDR1 SQVTM and CDR2 ANQGSEA. Losses at the gene ends were 6 bases for V and 3 bases for J; bases not matched to a gene: 3. The CDR3 sequence is 13 residues long. CDR3 coding DNA: TGCAGCGTCCGGGACAGGGACTACAATGAGCAGTTCTTC. Protein: CSVRDRDYNEQFF.

A few counts support this clonotype. This chain links TRBV7-8 with TRBJ2-3; 9 nucleotides line up with TRBD1. The V segment lost 5 bases and the J segment 3 bases; nucleotides outside the gene matches: 15. The V gene's germline CDR1 is SGHVS and CDR2 FQNEAQ. The CDR3 covers 18 residues. CDR3 DNA: TGTGCCAGCAGCCCCGACAGGGGGTTTCTAAAACGAACAGATACGCAGTATTTT. Translated, it gives CASSPDRGFLKRTDTQYF.

Comment on this clonotype: Without the conserved terminal phenylalanine or tryptophan, this CDR3 likely stems from a read error. This chain joins TRBV20-1 and TRBJ1-2, with D perhaps matching TRBD1 (6 bases). There are 14 residues in the CDR3. V was trimmed by 1 base and J by 6 bases, leaving 15 bases between them. The germline V gene has CDR1 DFQATT and CDR2 SNEGSKA (reference sequence). CDR3: CSARVHRANDGYTL. The CDR3 nucleotides read TGCAGTGCTAGAGTTCACAGGGCGAACGATGGCTACACCCTC.

This chain uses TRBV7-3 with TRBJ2-2; tentatively, D is TRBD1 or TRBD2 (5 bases each). CDR1 is SGHTA, CDR2 FQGTGA, per germline. Trimming took off 5 bases at V and 3 bases at J, with 16 bases between the two ends. This CDR3 spans 16 amino acids. The CDR3 here is CASSPRGYQDTGELFF. As DNA, the CDR3 is TGTGCCAGCAGCCCCCGGGGCTACCAGGACACCGGGGAGCTGTTTTTT.

The gene calls are TRBV7-9 and TRBJ2-5; D may be TRBD2 (5 bases). Germline values: CDR1 SEHNR, CDR2 FQNEAQ (reference sequence). CDR3 size: 14 residues. V shed 4 bases and J shed 0 bases, with 9 bases lying between them. CDR3 protein: CASSSRANQETQYF. As DNA, the CDR3 is TGTGCCAGCAGCTCGCGGGCGAACCAAGAGACCCAGTACTTC.

CDR3 sequence reads: CASSLYLEGTQYF. CDR3 coding DNA: TGTGCCAGCAGTTTATACCTAGAAGGGACCCAGTACTTC. The chain employs TRBV27 and TRBJ2-5, with no clear D. Germline V gives CDR1 MNHEY, CDR2 SMNVEV (reference sequence). The CDR3 contains 13 residues. With 1 base removed from V and 7 bases from J, the gap between germline ends came to 10 bases.